This TCR beta chain emerged from a study of blood T cells in healthy people across ages. Notes on the study in general: It was not known whether donors were CMV positive (a possible confounder of expanded clonotype changes).

The CDR3 sequence is 14 residues long. Deletions cut 2 bases from V and 2 bases from J, with 7 bases between. Germline CDR1 is SEHNR and CDR2 is FQNEAQ (reference sequence). With a J-beta primer mix and a sample-barcoded 5' primer, a second PCR ran 7 to 11 cycles. TCRdb fed the 5' RACE reads into MiXCR, producing one record per CDR3 protein. The profile covers 1.8 million or so distinct CDR3 sequences, with roughly two fifths appearing a single time and 23% taken by the ten largest. This clonotype has just one count. Its antigen is unknown. The TCR originated in a human donor in good health. The material sequenced was blood. The J gene is TRBJ2-1, the V gene TRBV7-9; TRBD1 is a possible D gene (5 bases). CDR3 sequence (DNA): TGTGCCAGCAGCTTAAGGACACCCTACAATGAGCAGTTCTTC. Residues: CASSLRTPYNEQFF. Full variable domain (remainder filled in from reference TRBV7-9 and TRBJ2-1): DTGVSQNPRHKITKRGQNVTFRCDPISEHNRLYWYRQTLGQGPEFLTYFQNEAQLEKSRLLSDRFSAERPKGSFSTLEIQRTEQGDSAMYLCASSLRTPYNEQFFGPGTRLTVL.